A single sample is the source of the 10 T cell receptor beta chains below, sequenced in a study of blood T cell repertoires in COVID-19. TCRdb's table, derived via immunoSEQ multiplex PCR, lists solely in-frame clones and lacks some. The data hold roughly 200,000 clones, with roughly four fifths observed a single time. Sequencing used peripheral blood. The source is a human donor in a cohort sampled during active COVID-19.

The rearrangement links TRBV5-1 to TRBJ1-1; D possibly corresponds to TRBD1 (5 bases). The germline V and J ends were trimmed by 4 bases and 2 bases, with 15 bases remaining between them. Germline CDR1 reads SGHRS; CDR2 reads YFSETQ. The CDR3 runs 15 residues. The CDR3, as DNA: TGCGCCAGCAGCCAGCCCGGACACTTCAACACTGAAGCTTTCTTT. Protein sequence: CASSQPGHFNTEAFF.

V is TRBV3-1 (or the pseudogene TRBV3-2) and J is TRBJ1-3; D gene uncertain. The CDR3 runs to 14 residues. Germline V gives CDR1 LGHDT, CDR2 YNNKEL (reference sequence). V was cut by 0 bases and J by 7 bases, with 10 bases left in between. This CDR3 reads CASSQEERGNTIYF. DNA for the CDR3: TGTGCCAGCAGCCAAGAGGAGCGAGGGAACACCATATATTTT.

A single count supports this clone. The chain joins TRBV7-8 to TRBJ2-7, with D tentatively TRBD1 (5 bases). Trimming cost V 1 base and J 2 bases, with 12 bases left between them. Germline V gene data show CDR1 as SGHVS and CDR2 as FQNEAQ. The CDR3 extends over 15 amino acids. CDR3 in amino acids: CASSLDWGDTYEQYF. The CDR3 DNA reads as TGTGCCAGCAGCTTAGACTGGGGCGATACCTACGAGCAGTACTTC. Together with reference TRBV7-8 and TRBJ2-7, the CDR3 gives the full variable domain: GAGVSQSPRYKVAKRGQDVALRCDPISGHVSLFWYQQALGQGPEFLTYFQNEAQLDKSGLPSDRFFAERPEGSVSTLKIQRTQQEDSAVYLCASSLDWGDTYEQYFGPGTRLTVT.

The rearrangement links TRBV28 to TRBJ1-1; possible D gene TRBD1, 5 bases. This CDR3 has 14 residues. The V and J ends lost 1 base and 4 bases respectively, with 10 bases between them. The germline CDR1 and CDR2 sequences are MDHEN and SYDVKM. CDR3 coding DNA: TGTGCCAGCAGTTTATCAGCCCAGGGCACTGAAGCTTTCTTT. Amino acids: CASSLSAQGTEAFF. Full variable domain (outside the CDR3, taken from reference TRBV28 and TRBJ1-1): DVKVTQSSRYLVKRTGEKVFLECVQDMDHENMFWYRQDPGLGLRLIYFSYDVKMKEKGDIPEGYSVSREKKERFSLILESASTNQTSMYLCASSLSAQGTEAFFGQGTRLTVV.

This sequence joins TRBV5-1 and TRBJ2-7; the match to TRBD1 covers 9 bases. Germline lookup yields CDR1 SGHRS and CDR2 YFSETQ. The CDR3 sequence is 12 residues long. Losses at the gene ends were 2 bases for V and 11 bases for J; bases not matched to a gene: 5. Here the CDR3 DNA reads TGCGCCAGCAGCTTTGAACAGGGGGCGGAGTACTTC. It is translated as CASSFEQGAEYF.

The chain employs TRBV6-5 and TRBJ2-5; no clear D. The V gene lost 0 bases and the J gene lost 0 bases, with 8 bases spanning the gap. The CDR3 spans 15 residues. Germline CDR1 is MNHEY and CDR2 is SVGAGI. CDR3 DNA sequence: TGTGCCAGCAGTTACTCGACTCGGAACCAAGAGACCCAGTACTTC. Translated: CASSYSTRNQETQYF.

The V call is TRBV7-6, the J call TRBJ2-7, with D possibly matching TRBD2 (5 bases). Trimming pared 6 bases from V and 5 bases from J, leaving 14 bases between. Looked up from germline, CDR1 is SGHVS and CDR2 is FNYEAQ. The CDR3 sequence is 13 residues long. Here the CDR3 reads CASSSIGVHEQYF. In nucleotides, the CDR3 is TGTGCCAGCAGTAGTATCGGGGTACACGAGCAGTACTTC.

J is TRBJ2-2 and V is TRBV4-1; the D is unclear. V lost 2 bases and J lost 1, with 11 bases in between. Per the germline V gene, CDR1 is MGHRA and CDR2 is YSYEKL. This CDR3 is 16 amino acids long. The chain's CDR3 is CASSQSTTRNTGELFF. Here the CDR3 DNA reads TGCGCCAGCAGCCAATCAACTACACGGAACACCGGGGAGCTGTTTTTT.

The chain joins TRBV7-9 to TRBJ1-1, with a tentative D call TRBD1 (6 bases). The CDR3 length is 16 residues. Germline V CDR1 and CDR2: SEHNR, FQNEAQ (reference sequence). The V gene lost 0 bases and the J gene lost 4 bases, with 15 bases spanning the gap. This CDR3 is CASSLATGGGGTEAFF. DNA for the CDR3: TGTGCCAGCAGCTTAGCTACCGGGGGCGGGGGCACTGAAGCTTTCTTT.

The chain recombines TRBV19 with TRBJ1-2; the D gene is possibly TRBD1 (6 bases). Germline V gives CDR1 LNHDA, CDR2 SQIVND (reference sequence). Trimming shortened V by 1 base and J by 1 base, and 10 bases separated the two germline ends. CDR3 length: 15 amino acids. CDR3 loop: CASSIAQGYNYGYTF. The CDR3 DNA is TGTGCCAGTAGTATAGCCCAGGGGTATAACTATGGCTACACCTTC.